A single sample is the source of the 19 T cell receptor beta chains below, sequenced in a study of sequential checkpoint blockade in melanoma. Treatment in this sample: randomized to nivolumab then ipilimumab (arm A) or the reverse (arm B). The assay was immunoSEQ multiplex PCR, and TCRdb's table has in-frame clones only and misses some. Of approximately 6,000 clones in the sample, around half were seen once. Specimen: CD8+ T cells sorted from blood (inferred from file names), collected from a patient given nivolumab and ipilimumab in sequence. The source is a human donor with melanoma.

This chain links TRBV27 with TRBJ2-3; 9 bases are a match to TRBD1. Trimming cost V 7 bases and J 8 bases; bases outside gene matches: 10. The CDR3 has 14 amino acids. Per the germline V gene, CDR1 is MNHEY and CDR2 is SMNVEV (reference sequence). The CDR3 sequence: CASTPGQGSRTQYF. As DNA, the CDR3 is TGTGCCAGCACACCGGGACAGGGAAGTCGTACGCAGTATTTT.

The chain is built from TRBV6-6 and TRBJ2-1; TRBD2 matches at 14 bases. The CDR3 runs 14 residues. Trimming removed 10 bases from V and 10 bases from J; junction bases left unmatched: 9. The V gene's germline CDR1 is MNHNY and CDR2 SVGAGI (reference sequence). The CDR3 nucleotides read TGTGCCACTGGGACTAGCGGGGGTGAAGGGGAGCAGTTCTTC. It codes for CATGTSGGEGEQFF.

The CDR3 sequence: CASSEAKLAGTRTGELFF. In nucleotides, the CDR3 is TGTGCCAGCAGTGAAGCTAAGCTAGCGGGGACGAGGACCGGGGAGCTGTTTTTT. The chain recombines TRBV2 with TRBJ2-2; 9 nucleotides align to TRBD2. The length of the CDR3 is 18 residues. With V trimmed by 0 bases and J by 5 bases, 10 bases remained unmatched. Looked up from germline, CDR1 is SNHLY and CDR2 is FYNNEI.

By sample fraction, this clone is medium-sized. This chain uses TRBV2 with TRBJ2-7; perhaps TRBD2 as D (5 bases). Between the trimmed V and J ends, which lost 6 bases and 3 bases, there was a span of 18 bases. The germline CDR1 and CDR2 sequences are SNHLY and FYNNEI. There are 15 residues in the CDR3. The CDR3 spells CASSPFVGEGYEQYF. The CDR3 nucleotides are TGTGCCAGCAGCCCTTTTGTCGGTGAGGGCTACGAGCAGTACTTC.

J is TRBJ2-3 and V is TRBV28, with TRBD2 identical over 7 bases. Looked up from germline, CDR1 is MDHEN and CDR2 is SYDVKM. This CDR3 comprises 14 residues. V was clipped by 3 bases and J by 6 bases; unmatched bases: 6. The CDR3 protein is CASSFGGSVDTQYF. DNA of the CDR3: TGTGCCAGCAGTTTCGGGGGGAGCGTGGATACGCAGTATTTT.

The chain recombines TRBV4-1 with TRBJ2-1, with 11 nucleotides matching TRBD2. Looked up from germline, CDR1 is MGHRA and CDR2 is YSYEKL. V was clipped by 1 base and J by 1 base; unmatched bases: 6. The CDR3 runs to 18 residues. The CDR3 bases are TGCGCCAGCAGCCAAGGTCGGCCTAGCGGGGGGTCCTACAATGAGCAGTTCTTC. It is translated as CASSQGRPSGGSYNEQFF.

This chain's CDR3 is CASSNPGGQGALTEAKNIQYF. The CDR3 bases are TGTGCCAGCAGCAACCCTGGGGGACAGGGGGCGCTAACGGAAGCCAAAAACATTCAGTACTTC. The chain uses TRBV9 and TRBJ2-4, with 12 bases identical to TRBD1. The germline CDR1 and CDR2 sequences are SGDLS and YYNGEE. Losses at the gene ends were 4 bases for V and 0 bases for J; bases not matched to a gene: 17. CDR3 size: 21 residues.

This clone appeared a few times. The V gene is TRBV16, the J gene TRBJ2-7; possible D gene TRBD1, 5 bases. The V end was cut by 8 bases, the J end by 0 bases, with 14 bases between. The CDR3 covers 14 residues. Germline V gene data show CDR1 as KGHSY and CDR2 as FQNENV. CDR3 in DNA: TGTGCCAGCTCGCACGCGGACAACTCCTACGAGCAGTACTTC. This encodes CASSHADNSYEQYF.

The chain joins TRBV25-1 to TRBJ1-2, with 7 bases aligning to TRBD1. The germline CDR1 and CDR2 sequences are MGHDK and SYGVNS. J gave up 6 bases and V 6 bases, and 7 bases lay outside the gene matches. The CDR3 contains 13 residues. Here the CDR3 reads CASSLGGTDGYTF. As DNA, the CDR3 is TGTGCCAGCAGCTTAGGGGGCACGGATGGCTACACCTTC.

This clone appeared a few times. Here the CDR3 reads CASSPLELRGDSGNTIYF. CDR3 nucleotide sequence: TGTGCCAGCAGCCCACTCGAGCTCAGGGGGGACTCTGGAAACACCATATATTTT. The chain combines TRBV11-3 with TRBJ1-3, with 7 bases lining up with TRBD1. V lost 5 bases, J lost 0 bases, and 13 bases stayed unmatched. Germline V gene lookup returns CDR1 SGHNT and CDR2 YENEEA. The CDR3 length is 18 residues.

V gene TRBV4-3 combines with J gene TRBJ2-1, with TRBD2 matching over 7 bases. CDR3 size: 14 residues. Looked up from germline, CDR1 is LGHNA and CDR2 is YSLEER. The J segment lost 6 bases and the V segment lost 6 bases, leaving 8 bases of the junction unmatched. CDR3 bases: TGCGCCAGCAGATATGGACTAGGAGGCAATGAGCAGTTCTTC. Translating it yields CASRYGLGGNEQFF.

In DNA, the CDR3 is TGTGCCAGCAGTGACTCGAGCGGGGGGGCTGGGGCCAACGTCCTGACTTTC. This encodes CASSDSSGGAGANVLTF. This rearrangement joins TRBV6-4 to TRBJ2-6, with 10 positions matching TRBD2. This CDR3 region has 17 residues. Germline V lookup: CDR1 MRHNA, CDR2 SNTAGT. V gave up 0 bases and J gave up 2 bases; unmatched junction bases: 1.

The V gene is TRBV5-4, the J gene TRBJ2-1; D remains unclear. Germline V CDR1 and CDR2: SGHNT, YYREEE (reference sequence). The CDR3 consists of 13 residues. V was clipped by 4 bases and J by 2 bases, with 7 bases between them. The CDR3 spells CASSLYPYNEQFF. DNA of the CDR3: TGTGCCAGCAGCCTCTACCCCTACAATGAGCAGTTCTTC.

The V and J genes are TRBV10-3 and TRBJ1-2; the match to TRBD1 covers 8 bases. Germline assignment: CDR1 ENHRY and CDR2 SYGVKD. The CDR3 extends over 13 amino acids. V shed 6 bases, J shed 3 bases, and the junction held 3 bases outside the gene matches. CDR3 sequence (DNA): TGTGCCATCAGACCGGGACAGGACTATGGCTACACCTTC. It encodes CAIRPGQDYGYTF.

The chain links TRBV6-4 to TRBJ2-2, with TRBD2 matching 11 bases. CDR1 is MRHNA and CDR2 is SNTAGT in the germline V gene. This CDR3 is built from 16 residues. Germline trimming cut 2 bases from V and 3 bases from J; bases unmatched to any gene: 2. The CDR3 nucleotides are TGTGCCAGCAGTGACAAACTAGCGGGAGACACCGGGGAGCTGTTTTTT. Residues: CASSDKLAGDTGELFF.

This chain connects TRBV9 to TRBJ2-2; 9 positions match TRBD1. CDR1 is SGDLS, CDR2 YYNGEE, per germline. This CDR3 is 16 amino acids long. V lost 4 bases, J lost 4 bases, and 8 bases stayed unmatched. This CDR3 is CASSSHRGQGTGELFF. The CDR3 region has the DNA TGTGCCAGCAGCTCGCACAGGGGGCAAGGCACCGGGGAGCTGTTTTTT.

CDR3 coding DNA: TGTGCCAGCAGCTTCCCACAGGGGGCAAACACTGAAGCTTTCTTT. It yields the protein CASSFPQGANTEAFF. J is TRBJ1-1 and V is TRBV5-4; 9 bases fit TRBD1. The germline V gene encodes CDR1 SGHNT and CDR2 YYREEE (reference sequence). The CDR3 is 15 residues long. The V and J ends lost 2 bases and 2 bases, in that order; junction bases with no gene match: 4.

The rearrangement uses TRBV4-2 and TRBJ1-2; perhaps TRBD1 as D (6 bases). The germline gives CDR1 LGHNA, CDR2 YNFKEQ. CDR3 length: 14 amino acids. The V and J ends lost 1 base and 8 bases respectively, with 14 bases between them. The CDR3 DNA reads as TGTGCCAGCAGCCAAGGGGCAGGGGCCGGGGGCTACACCTTC. Amino acid sequence: CASSQGAGAGGYTF.

V is TRBV5-5 and J is TRBJ1-5, with D tentatively TRBD1 (5 bases). The CDR3 length is 15 residues. Trimming took 0 bases from V and 1 from J, leaving 8 bases between them. Germline values: CDR1 SGHKS, CDR2 YYEKEE (reference sequence). CDR3 coding DNA: TGTGCCAGCAGCTTGGTGGGGCAGAGCAATCAGCCCCAGCATTTT. It codes for CASSLVGQSNQPQHF.